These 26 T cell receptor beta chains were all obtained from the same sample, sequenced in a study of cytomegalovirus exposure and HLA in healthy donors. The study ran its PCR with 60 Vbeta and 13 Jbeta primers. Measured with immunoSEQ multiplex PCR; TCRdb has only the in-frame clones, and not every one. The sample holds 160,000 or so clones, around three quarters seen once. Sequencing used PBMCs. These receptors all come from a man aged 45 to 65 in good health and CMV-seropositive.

The CDR3 sequence: CASRVTGTNTEAFF. For the CDR3, the DNA is TGTGCCAGCAGGGTGACAGGAACGAACACTGAAGCTTTCTTT. The chain joins TRBV6-1 to TRBJ1-1; D possibly corresponds to TRBD1 (6 bases). The germline V gene encodes CDR1 MNHNS and CDR2 SASEGT. The CDR3 totals 14 residues. Trimming cost V 6 bases and J 1 base, with 12 bases left between them.

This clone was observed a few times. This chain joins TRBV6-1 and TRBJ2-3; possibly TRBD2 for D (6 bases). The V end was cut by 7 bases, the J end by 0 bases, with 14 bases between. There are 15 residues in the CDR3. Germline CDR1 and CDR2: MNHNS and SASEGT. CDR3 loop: CASNLGGVSTDTQYF. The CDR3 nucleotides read TGTGCCAGCAACTTGGGCGGGGTTAGCACAGATACGCAGTATTTT.

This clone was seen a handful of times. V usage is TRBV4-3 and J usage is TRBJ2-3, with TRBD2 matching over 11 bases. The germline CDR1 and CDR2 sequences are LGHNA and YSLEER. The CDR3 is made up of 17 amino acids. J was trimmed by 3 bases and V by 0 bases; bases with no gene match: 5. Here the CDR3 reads CASSQEGTSGRTDTQYF. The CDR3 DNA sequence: TGCGCCAGCAGCCAAGAGGGGACTAGCGGCCGGACAGATACGCAGTATTTT.

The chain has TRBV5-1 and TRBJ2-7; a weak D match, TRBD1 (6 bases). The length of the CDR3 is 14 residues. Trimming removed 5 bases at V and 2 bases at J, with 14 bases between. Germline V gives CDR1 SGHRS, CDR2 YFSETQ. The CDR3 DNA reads TGCGCCAGCAGTTCTACCGGGACACCCTACGAGCAGTACTTC. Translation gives CASSSTGTPYEQYF. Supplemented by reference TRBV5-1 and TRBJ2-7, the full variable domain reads KAGVTQTPRYLIKTRGQQVTLSCSPISGHRSVSWYQQTPGQGLQFLFEYFSETQRNKGNFPGRFSGRQFSNSRSEMNVSTLELGDSALYLCASSSTGTPYEQYFGPGTRLTVT.

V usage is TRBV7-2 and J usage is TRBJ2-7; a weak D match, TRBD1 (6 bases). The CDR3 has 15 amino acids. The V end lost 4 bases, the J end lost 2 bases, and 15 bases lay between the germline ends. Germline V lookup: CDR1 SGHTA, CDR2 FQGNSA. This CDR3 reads CASSSRATGPYEQYF. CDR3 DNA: TGTGCCAGCAGCTCAAGGGCGACAGGTCCCTACGAGCAGTACTTC.

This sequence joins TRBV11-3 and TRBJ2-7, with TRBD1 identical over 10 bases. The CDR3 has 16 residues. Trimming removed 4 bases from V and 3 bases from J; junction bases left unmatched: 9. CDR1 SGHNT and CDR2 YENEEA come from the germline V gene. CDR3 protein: CASSWVTGTGDYEQYF. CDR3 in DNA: TGTGCCAGCAGCTGGGTCACCGGGACAGGGGACTACGAGCAGTACTTC.

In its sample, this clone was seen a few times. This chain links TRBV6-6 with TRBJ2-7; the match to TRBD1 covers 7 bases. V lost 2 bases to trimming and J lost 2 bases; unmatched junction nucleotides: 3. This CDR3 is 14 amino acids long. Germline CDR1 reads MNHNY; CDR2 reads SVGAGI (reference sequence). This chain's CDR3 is CASSYARGTYEQYF. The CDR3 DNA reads TGTGCCAGCAGTTACGCCAGGGGGACCTACGAGCAGTACTTC.

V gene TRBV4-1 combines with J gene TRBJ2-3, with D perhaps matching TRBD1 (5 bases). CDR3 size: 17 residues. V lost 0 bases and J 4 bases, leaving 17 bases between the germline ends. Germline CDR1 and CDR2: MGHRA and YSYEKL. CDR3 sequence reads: CASSQDRGTRTPDTQYF. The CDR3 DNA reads TGCGCCAGCAGCCAAGATAGGGGAACGCGGACCCCAGATACGCAGTATTTT.

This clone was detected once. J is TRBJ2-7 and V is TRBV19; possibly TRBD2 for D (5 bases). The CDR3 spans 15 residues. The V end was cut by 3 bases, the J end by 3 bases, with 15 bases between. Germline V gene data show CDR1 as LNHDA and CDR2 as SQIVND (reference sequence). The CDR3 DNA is TGTGCCAGTAGTATGGATCCGTCGAGGGTCTACGAGCAGTACTTC. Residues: CASSMDPSRVYEQYF.

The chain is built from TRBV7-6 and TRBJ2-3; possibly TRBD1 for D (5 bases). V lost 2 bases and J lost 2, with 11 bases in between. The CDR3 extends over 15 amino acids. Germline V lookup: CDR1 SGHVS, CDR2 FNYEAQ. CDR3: CASSLSAGLTDTQYF. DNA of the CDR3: TGTGCCAGCAGCTTAAGTGCAGGGCTCACAGATACGCAGTATTTT. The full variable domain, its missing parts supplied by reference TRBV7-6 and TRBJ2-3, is GAGVSQSPRYKVTKRGQDVALRCDPISGHVSLYWYRQALGQGPEFLTYFNYEAQQDKSGLPNDRFSAERPEGSISTLTIQRTEQRDSAMYRCASSLSAGLTDTQYFGPGTRLTVL.

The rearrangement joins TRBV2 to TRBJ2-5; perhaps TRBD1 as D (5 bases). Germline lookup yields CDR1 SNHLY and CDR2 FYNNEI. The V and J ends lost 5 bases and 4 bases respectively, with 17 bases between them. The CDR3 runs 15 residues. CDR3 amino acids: CASSKGLPPGETQYF. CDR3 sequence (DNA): TGTGCCAGCAGTAAGGGGCTACCGCCGGGAGAGACCCAGTACTTC.

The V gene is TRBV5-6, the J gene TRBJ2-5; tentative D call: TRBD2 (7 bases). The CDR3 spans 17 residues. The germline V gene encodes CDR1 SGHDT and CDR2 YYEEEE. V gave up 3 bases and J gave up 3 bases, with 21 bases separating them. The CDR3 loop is CASSSTGRANEKETQYF. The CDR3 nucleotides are TGTGCCAGCAGCTCTACAGGGAGGGCTAATGAGAAAGAGACCCAGTACTTC.

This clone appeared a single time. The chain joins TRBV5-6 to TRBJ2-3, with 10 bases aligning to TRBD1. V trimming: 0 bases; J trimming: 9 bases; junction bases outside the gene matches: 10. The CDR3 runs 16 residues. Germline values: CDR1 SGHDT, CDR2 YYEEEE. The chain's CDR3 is CASSLALLTGGGTQYF. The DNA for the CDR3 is TGTGCCAGCAGCTTGGCGCTACTGACAGGGGGCGGGACGCAGTATTTT.

In DNA form, the CDR3 reads TGTGCCAGCAGCTTAAAAGGAGTTCCGGGGAATTCAAGGAACGAGCAGTACTTC. Translated, it gives CASSLKGVPGNSRNEQYF. The rearrangement uses TRBV7-6 and TRBJ2-7; the D gene is possibly TRBD2 (5 bases). CDR3 size: 18 residues. Between the trimmed V and J ends, which lost 2 bases and 5 bases, there was a span of 25 bases. CDR1 is SGHVS and CDR2 is FNYEAQ in the germline V gene.

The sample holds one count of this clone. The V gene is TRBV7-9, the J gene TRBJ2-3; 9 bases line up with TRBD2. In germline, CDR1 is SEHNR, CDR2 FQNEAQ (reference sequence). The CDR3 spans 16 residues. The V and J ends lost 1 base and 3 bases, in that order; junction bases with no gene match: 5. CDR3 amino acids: CASSLGAGGRTDTQYF. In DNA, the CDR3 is TGTGCCAGCAGCTTAGGGGCGGGGGGGCGTACAGATACGCAGTATTTT.

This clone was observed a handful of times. In DNA form, the CDR3 reads TGTGCCACCAGCAGGGGAAGGACAGGGATCGATCAGCCCCAGCATTTT. Its protein is CATSRGRTGIDQPQHF. The chain is built from TRBV15 and TRBJ1-5; TRBD1 agrees at 8 bases. After removal of 3 bases from V and 5 bases from J, the junction contained 9 bases not matched to a gene. The CDR3 is 16 residues long. The germline CDR1 and CDR2 sequences are LNHNV and YYDKDF (reference sequence).

The CDR3: CATSGGADTQYF. In DNA form, the CDR3 reads TGTGCCACCAGCGGGGGGGCGGATACGCAGTATTTT. The chain carries TRBV15 and TRBJ2-3; the D gene is possibly TRBD2 (7 bases). CDR3 length: 12 residues. V lost 5 bases and J 6 bases, leaving 9 bases between the germline ends. Germline CDR1 LNHNV, CDR2 YYDKDF (reference sequence). The full variable domain, rest sourced from reference TRBV15 and TRBJ2-3, is DAMVIQNPRYQVTQFGKPVTLSCSQTLNHNVMYWYQQKSSQAPKLLFHYYDKDFNNEADTPDNFQSRRPNTSFCFLDIRSPGLGDTAMYLCATSGGADTQYFGPGTRLTVL.

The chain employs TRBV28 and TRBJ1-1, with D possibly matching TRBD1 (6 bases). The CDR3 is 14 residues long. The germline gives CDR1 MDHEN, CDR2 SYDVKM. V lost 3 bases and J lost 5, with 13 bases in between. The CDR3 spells CASSLSGVQTEAFF. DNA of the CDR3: TGTGCCAGCAGTTTGTCAGGGGTTCAGACTGAAGCTTTCTTT.

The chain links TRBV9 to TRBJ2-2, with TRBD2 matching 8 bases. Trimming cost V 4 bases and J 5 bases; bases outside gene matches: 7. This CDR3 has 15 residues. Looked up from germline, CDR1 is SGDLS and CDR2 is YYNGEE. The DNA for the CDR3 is TGTGCCAGCAGCCCGGGCCCGGGGGGGACCGGGGAGCTGTTTTTT. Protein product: CASSPGPGGTGELFF.

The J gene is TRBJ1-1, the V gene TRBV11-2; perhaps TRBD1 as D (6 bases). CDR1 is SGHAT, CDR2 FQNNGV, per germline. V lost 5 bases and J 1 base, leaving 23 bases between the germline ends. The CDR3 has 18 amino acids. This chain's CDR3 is CASSTSIATFRGNTEAFF. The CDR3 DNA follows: TGTGCCAGCAGCACATCAATTGCCACGTTCAGGGGGAACACTGAAGCTTTCTTT.

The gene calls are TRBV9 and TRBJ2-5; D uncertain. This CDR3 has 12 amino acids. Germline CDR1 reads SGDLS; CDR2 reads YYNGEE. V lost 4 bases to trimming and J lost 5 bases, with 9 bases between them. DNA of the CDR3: TGTGCCAGCAGCCCAGGTGATGAGACCCAGTACTTC. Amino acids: CASSPGDETQYF.

The CDR3 DNA reads TGTGCCAGCAGCCCGTGGACTAGCGGGGGCTCCTACGAGCAGTACTTC. Encoded protein: CASSPWTSGGSYEQYF. V and J are TRBV5-4 and TRBJ2-7; 13 bases line up with TRBD2. The CDR3 loop spans 16 amino acids. Looked up from germline, CDR1 is SGHNT and CDR2 is YYREEE (reference sequence). V lost 4 bases and J lost 0; bases outside the gene matches: 4.

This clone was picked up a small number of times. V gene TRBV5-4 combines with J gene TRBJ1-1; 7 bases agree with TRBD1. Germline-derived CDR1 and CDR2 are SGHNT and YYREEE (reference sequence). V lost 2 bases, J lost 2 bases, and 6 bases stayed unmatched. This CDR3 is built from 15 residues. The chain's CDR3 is CASSLEGARNTEAFF. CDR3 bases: TGTGCCAGCAGCTTAGAGGGGGCGCGTAACACTGAAGCTTTCTTT.

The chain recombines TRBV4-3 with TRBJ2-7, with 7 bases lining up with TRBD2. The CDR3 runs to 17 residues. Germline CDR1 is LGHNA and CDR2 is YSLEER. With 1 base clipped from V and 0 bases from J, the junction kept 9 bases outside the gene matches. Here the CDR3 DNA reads TGCGCCAGCAGCCAAGGGTCTGGGCGGGGGACCTCCTACGAGCAGTACTTC. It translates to CASSQGSGRGTSYEQYF.

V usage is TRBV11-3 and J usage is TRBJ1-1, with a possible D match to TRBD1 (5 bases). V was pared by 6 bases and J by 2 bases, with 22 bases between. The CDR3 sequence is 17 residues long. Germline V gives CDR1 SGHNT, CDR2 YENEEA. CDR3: CASSRHTFEQGNTEAFF. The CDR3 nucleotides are TGTGCCAGCAGTCGGCACACCTTCGAGCAGGGAAACACTGAAGCTTTCTTT.

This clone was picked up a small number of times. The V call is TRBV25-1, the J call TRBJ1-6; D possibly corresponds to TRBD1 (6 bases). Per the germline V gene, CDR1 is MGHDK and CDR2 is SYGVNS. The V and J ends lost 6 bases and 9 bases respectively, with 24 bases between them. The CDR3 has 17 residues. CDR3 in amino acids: CASSPRGGGSASSPLHF. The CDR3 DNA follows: TGTGCCAGCAGCCCCAGGGGAGGGGGTAGCGCTAGTTCACCCCTCCACTTT.